This T cell receptor beta chain was sequenced for a study of read filtering for tumor transcriptome and immune sequencing. At the level of the study: TCR-mapped reads were about 3.5 to 10.27 million with IR-seq versus roughly 75 to 1,300 with RNA-seq.

Germline CDR1 DFQATT, CDR2 SNEGSKA (reference sequence). The CDR3 contains 15 residues. V lost 2 bases, J lost 5 bases, and 18 bases lay in between. This clonotype was seen ten or more times. Its cognate antigen is unknown. The library was built from 400 ng RNA with molecular barcoded adaptors for alpha/delta and beta/gamma chains. One entry per CDR3 protein results from TCRdb running MiXCR on the reads. The sample holds fewer than 75,000 distinct CDR3 sequences, 20% to 25% seen once. Every patient had bone marrow sampled while the disease was active. Study-wide findings and caveats: Without single-read clonotypes, shared clonotype proportions correlated more between IR-seq and RNA-seq.

The receptor was isolated from a donor at least 40 years old with multiple myeloma. The chain joins TRBV20-1 to TRBJ2-5; no definite D call. Specimen: a population of CD138-negative cells sorted from bone marrow. The CDR3 reads CSARSLVDIGETQYF. The CDR3 DNA is TGCAGTGCTAGATCGCTGGTCGACATTGGGGAGACCCAGTACTTC.